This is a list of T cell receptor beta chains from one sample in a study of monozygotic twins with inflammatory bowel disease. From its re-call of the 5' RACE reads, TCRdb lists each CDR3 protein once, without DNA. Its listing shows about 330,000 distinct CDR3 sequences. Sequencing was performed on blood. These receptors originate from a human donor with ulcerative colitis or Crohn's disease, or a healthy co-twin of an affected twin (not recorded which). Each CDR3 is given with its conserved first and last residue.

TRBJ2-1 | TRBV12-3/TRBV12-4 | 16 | CASRQGGRVSYNEQFF
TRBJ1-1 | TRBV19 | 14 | CASAMPRGHTEAFF
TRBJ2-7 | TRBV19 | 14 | CASSATGQYYEQYF
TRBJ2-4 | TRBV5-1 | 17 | CASSPPGLAGGKNIQYF
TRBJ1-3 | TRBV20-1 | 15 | CSARDWEGGGNTIYF
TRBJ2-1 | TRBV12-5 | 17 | CASGLVLSADVGNEQFF
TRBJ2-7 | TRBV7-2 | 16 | CASSFSGTEGIYEQYF
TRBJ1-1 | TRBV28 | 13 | CASLRPLNTEAFF
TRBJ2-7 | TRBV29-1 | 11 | CSVDSAYEQYF
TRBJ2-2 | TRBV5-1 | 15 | CASESLARASGELFF
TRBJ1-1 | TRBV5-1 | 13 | CASSLPGGGEAFF
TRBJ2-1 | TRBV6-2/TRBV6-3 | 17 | CASSSTSGSMTYNEQFF
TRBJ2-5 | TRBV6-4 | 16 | CASRPSGTGGLETQYF
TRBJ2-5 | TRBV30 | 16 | CAWTKRRDRSQETQYF
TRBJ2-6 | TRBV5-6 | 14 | CASSLAVKANVLTF
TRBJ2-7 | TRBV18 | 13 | CASSPDGSGEQYF
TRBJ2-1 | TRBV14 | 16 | CASSPLGTSSYNEQFF
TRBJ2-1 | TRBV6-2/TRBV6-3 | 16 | CASSPWGASSYNEQFF
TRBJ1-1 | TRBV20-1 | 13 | CSAPGTGPPRAFF
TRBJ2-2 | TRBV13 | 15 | CASSFYSANTGELFF
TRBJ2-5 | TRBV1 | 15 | CTSSQLAFLQETQYF
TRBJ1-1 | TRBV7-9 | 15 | CASSLWTGMNTEAFF
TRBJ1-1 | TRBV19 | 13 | CASSIGLRTEAFF
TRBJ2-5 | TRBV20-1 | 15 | CSARYFGLGQETQYF
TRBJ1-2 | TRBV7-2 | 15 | CASSQGLKVGYGYTF
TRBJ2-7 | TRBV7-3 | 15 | CASSLEAGDVYEQYF
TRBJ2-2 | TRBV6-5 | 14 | CASSLGGSQGELFF
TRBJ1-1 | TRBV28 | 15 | CASSPPEGSGIEAFF
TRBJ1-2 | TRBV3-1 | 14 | CASSQGSPSYGYTF
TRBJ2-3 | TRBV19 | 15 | CASSSAGHSTDTQYF
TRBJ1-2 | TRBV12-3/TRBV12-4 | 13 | CASSAGQAYGYTF
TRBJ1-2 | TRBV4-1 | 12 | CASSQLGYGYTF
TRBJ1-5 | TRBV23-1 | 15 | CASSQSETRNQPQHF
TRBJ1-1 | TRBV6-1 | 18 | CASSLMGGTGRTNTEAFF
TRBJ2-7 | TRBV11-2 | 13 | CASSPSTAYEQYF
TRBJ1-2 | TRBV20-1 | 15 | CSARGPGHEIYGYTF
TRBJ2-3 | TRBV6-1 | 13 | CASTTTGTDTQYF
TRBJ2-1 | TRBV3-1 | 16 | CASSQAVLAGVGEQFF
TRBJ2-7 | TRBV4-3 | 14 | CASSQGVSGYEQYF
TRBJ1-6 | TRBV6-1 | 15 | CASSEEGPGGSPLHF
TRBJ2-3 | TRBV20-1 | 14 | CSAPTRGATDTQYF
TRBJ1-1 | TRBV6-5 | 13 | CASSRDRGKVAFF
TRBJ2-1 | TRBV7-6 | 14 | CASSLVGEYNEQFF
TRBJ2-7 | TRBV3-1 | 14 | CASSQDLRDGEQYF
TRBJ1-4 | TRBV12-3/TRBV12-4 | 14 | CASSPRGSLEKLFF
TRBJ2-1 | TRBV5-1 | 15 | CASSLDGLVHNEQFF